The following is a TCR beta chain sequence with its context. The target antigen is unknown. This record belongs to a study of persistence of HIV-infected CD4 T cells. Overall study context: Donors were ART-treated; their CMV- and Gag-responding CD4+ T cells were isolated. Study outcomes and limitations: Compared with CD3/CD28-stimulated cells, CMV- and Gag-responding cells showed lower TCRbeta richness.

The CDR3 is 11 amino acids. Germline CDR1 and CDR2: SGHDN and FVKESK. V lost 8 bases, J lost 6 bases, and 7 bases lay in between. The stimulus was lysate of CMV-infected fibroblasts, around 10 ug/mL. CD40L/CD69 double-negative CD45RO-high memory CD4+ T cells were collected. These HIV-1-infected adults initiated suppressive ART in chronic infection. This was the immunoSEQ version 4 assay in survey mode. Some clones are missing from TCRdb's copy, which holds only in-frame ones; the method was immunoSEQ multiplex PCR. This sample carries about 33,000 clones, roughly 80% of them seen once, and the ten largest clones take around 6.6%.

The chain combines TRBV14 with TRBJ2-2; D ambiguous. The sequencing used CD4+ T cells sorted from PBMCs after roughly 18-hour stimulation, collected from a patient who received antiretroviral therapy. The sequence derives from an adult woman with HIV who was CMV-seropositive. CDR3 DNA sequence: TGTGCCAGCTCCTTGGCCGGGGAGCTGTTTTTT. Its protein product is CASSLAGELFF.